The table lists the clone carrying this T cell receptor beta chain with a few counts. Its target is unknown. The CDR3 runs to 13 residues. V was cut by 3 bases and J by 6 bases, with 10 bases left in between. The germline V gene encodes CDR1 SGHTA and CDR2 FQGNSA. The study's library attached unique molecular identifiers to single cDNA molecules. In the original workflow: A per-sample median of roughly 96,000 TCRs was observed, with counts ranging from roughly 23,224 to 700,000. TCRdb re-called the RACE reads with MiXCR, one entry per CDR3 protein. The V and J calls come from TCRdb's annotation, not from the publication. The repertoire holds roughly 100,000 distinct CDR3 sequences, less than 35% seen once, with roughly 2.6% in the top ten. Time point in this sample: patch test 3, about 24 weeks after DPC sensitization. The treatment: therapeutic diphenylcyclopropenone sensitization with weekly scalp DPC.

This specimen belongs to a study of human T cells and chemical hapten exposure. Study conclusions and caveats: Once DPC sensitization occurred, TCRs above 1 in 1000 frequency showed no change.

The sequence was obtained from a middle-aged man with alopecia areata. Some clones in this sample may be carry-over from other donors' samples. The V gene is TRBV7-2, the J gene TRBJ2-3, with a weak D call TRBD2 (5 bases). Sequences were derived from whole blood, sampled in connection with sensitization to the hapten diphenylcyclopropenone (DPC). CDR3 protein: CASSFVQRDTQYF. Written as DNA, the CDR3 is TGTGCCAGCAGCTTTGTTCAGCGGGATACGCAGTATTTT.